This T cell receptor (beta chain) comes out of a study of blood T cell repertoires in COVID-19. The wider study: COVID-19 samples collected from the United States, Italy and Spain covered acute and convalescent phases. The analysed material was cDNA or gDNA that came from T cells, B-cell-depleted T cells, or PBMCs.

The data were produced by immunoSEQ multiplex PCR, yet TCRdb's version contains in-frame clones alone and is incomplete. This sample carries about 180,000 clones, about 81% of them seen once, and the ten largest clones take approximately 12%. The Seattle site enrolled patients during active infection and followed them longitudinally. The CDR3 spans 13 residues. From germline, CDR1 is LNHDA and CDR2 SQIVND (reference sequence). Trimming took off 3 bases at V and 11 bases at J, with 14 bases between the two ends. What was sequenced was peripheral blood. The clonotype was recovered from a woman older than 75 with COVID-19, enrolled during active disease. The chain employs TRBV19 and TRBJ2-1; D not certain. The CDR3 loop is CASSILLDVKQFF. The CDR3 DNA follows: TGTGCCAGTAGTATTCTTCTAGACGTGAAGCAGTTCTTC. Complete variable domain (other parts from reference TRBV19 and TRBJ2-1): DGGITQSPKYLFRKEGQNVTLSCEQNLNHDAMYWYRQDPGQGLRLIYYSQIVNDFQKGDIAEGYSVSREKKESFPLTVTSAQKNPTAFYLCASSILLDVKQFFGPGTRLTVL.